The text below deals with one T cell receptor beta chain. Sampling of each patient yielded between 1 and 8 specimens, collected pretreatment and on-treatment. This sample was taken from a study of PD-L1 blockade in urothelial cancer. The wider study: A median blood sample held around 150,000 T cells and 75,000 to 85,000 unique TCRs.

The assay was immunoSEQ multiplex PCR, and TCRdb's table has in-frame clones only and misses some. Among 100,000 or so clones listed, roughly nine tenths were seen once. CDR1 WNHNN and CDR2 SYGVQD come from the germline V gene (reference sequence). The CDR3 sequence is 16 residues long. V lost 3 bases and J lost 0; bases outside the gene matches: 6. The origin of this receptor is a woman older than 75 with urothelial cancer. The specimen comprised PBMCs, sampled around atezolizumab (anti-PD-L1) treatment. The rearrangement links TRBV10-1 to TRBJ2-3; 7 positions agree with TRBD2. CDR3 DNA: TGCGCCAGCAGTGAATCCGGGAGGATAAGCACAGATACGCAGTATTTT. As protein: CASSESGRISTDTQYF.